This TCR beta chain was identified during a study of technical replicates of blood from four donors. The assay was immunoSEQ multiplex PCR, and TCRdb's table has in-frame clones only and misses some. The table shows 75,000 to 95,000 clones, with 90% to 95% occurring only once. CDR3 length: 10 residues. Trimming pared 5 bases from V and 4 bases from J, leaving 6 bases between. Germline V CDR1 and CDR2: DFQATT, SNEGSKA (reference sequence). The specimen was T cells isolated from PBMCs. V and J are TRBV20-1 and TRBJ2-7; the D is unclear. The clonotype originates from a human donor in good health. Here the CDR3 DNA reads TGCAGTGCTGCGACTTACGAGCAGTACTTC. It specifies CSAATYEQYF.